This TCR beta chain was sequenced for a study of blood T cells in healthy people across ages (dated by TCRdb to the mid-2010s). Regarding the complete study: Template switching captured roughly one uniquely barcoded TCR beta cDNA molecule per two T cells in model experiments. To track age-related changes in TCR beta repertoire diversity, the study relied on deep sequencing normalized with unique cDNA molecular identifiers. Four age groups were formed from the donors: young (average 16 years), middle-aged (less than 40), aged (62) and long-lived (about 80). To avoid experimental bias, donors of different ages were randomly spread across the sequencing lanes. For two donors (one aged 18 to 29 and one aged 80 or older), the study analyzed two additional independent replicas of 1 million unique cDNA reads from the same blood draw. What the research found in general, with its limitations: Estimates of total diversity based on one million sequenced T cells were regarded as lower bounds and as underestimates. Bulk unsorted PBMC profiling prevented conclusive comparison of naive and antigen-experienced compartments. A strong correlation was found between observed TCR beta diversity and the percentage of naive T cells measured by flow cytometry. Because the CMV infection status of the donors was unknown, age-related changes in expanded clonotypes may potentially have been confounded. The long-lived group showed more naive CD4+ T cells, fewer expanded clones and increased TCR diversity than the aged group, suggesting age selection. Observed TCR beta diversity per million T cells fell roughly linearly with age, and a significant reduction was already apparent by age roughly 41.

The donors were 40 or so Caucasian individuals from Russia, aged about 6 to 100 years, who were systemically healthy. Each donor gave ten milliliters of peripheral blood, collected into EDTA-treated Vacutainer tubes. Ficoll-Paque density-gradient centrifugation was used to isolate PBMCs, with at least 6 million obtained per sample. Total RNA was extracted from PBMCs with Trizol reagent, with at least 5 micrograms obtained per sample. For every donor, an aliquot of PBMCs went through flow cytometry to measure the percentages of naive CD45RAhigh/CD27high T cells. As regards this clonotype: Its recognized antigen is unknown. It has no much larger one-base neighbor in the sample; base qualities were not kept.

Trimming removed 3 bases from V and 8 bases from J; the gene matches leave 12 bases unexplained. For CDR1 and CDR2, the germline V gene (reference sequence) lists DFQATT and SNEGSKA. Counted from cysteine to phenylalanine, this CDR3 has 17 amino acids. CDR3 DNA only is kept here, 51 bases in frame from base 1. The receptor library was made with 5' RACE. The listed sequencing device is Illumina HiSeq 2500. A second PCR of roughly 6 to 12 cycles was performed with a sample-barcoded 5' primer and a J-beta primer mix. A unique molecular identifier was introduced onto each TCR beta cDNA molecule by a template-switch 5' adaptor carrying 12 random nucleotides. Each sample yielded at least 2.5 million CDR3-containing paired-end reads. All of the RNA was converted into first-strand cDNA using the Mint cDNA synthesis kit, with a TRBC-specific oligonucleotide serving as the primer. After uracil-DNA glycosylase treatment, a first 18-cycle PCR used universal primers M1SS and BC2_uni_R on all cDNA. The source study handled its data this way. For normalization, 1 million high-quality reads, each with a distinct molecular identifier, were randomly selected from each sample. Instead of being binned into consensus sequences, reads that shared molecular identifiers were thrown out. MiTCR, run with a Q25 quality threshold and the strictest error-elimination algorithm, handled CDR3 identification, clonotype clustering and error correction. A nonparametric unseen species model with Euler transformation was used to estimate lower-bound total TCR beta diversity. Through fastp at Q25 and MiXCR, TCRdb rebuilt clones from the public reads, retaining in-frame beta chains. Here each entry gathers all rows of one CDR3 protein and keeps the most common genes and DNA. The V and J calls were determined by TCRdb, not by the authors. The sample table shows nearly 800,000 distinct CDR3 sequences, and 56% are seen once. The leading ten clones occupy 20% to 30% of the sample.

The receptor chain draws on TRBV20-1 and TRBJ2-1; 14 central nucleotides agree with TRBD2. Input material: blood. The clonotype originates from a man between 35 and 55 years old in good health. The CDR3 amino acid sequence is: CSASATSGGVRFDEQFF. The sequenced DNA: TGCAGTGCTAGTGCGACTAGCGGGGGGGTGAGGTTCGATGAGCAGTTCTTC.